The T cell receptor beta chain described here comes from a study of draining lymph node invasion in breast cancer (dated by TCRdb to about 2020). The study in broad terms: Metastasis in lymph nodes was diagnosed using histology and cytokeratin immunohistochemistry and was confirmed with EpCAM/CD45 flow cytometry. Across breast cancer tissues, a separate targeted assay used bulk TCR-beta CDR3 sequencing to compare sorted memory regulatory T cells with memory conventional CD4 T cells. From every patient, the primary tumor plus matched non-invaded and tumor-invaded tumor-draining lymph nodes were collected, and both Treg and Tconv subsets were profiled. The separate targeted TCR sequencing covered lymph nodes from roughly five patients, with primary tumors sequenced for three of those patients. What the research found in general, with its limitations: In the targeted TCR-seq data, Tregs appeared to be more clonally expanded than Tconvs in all tissues, and lower diversity was found for both subsets in tumor than in lymph nodes. The tumor top-100 clone tracking analysis could be carried out in only a couple of patients. Some clones from the top 100 tumor clones were found in both invaded and non-invaded nodes, which suggests recirculation between the tumor and the draining nodes. TCRs shared between the Treg and Tconv subsets were viewed as suggestive of, but not proof of, a common clonal origin. Within each tissue, roughly 14-25% of Treg TCRs were also found among Tconvs, a result interpreted as suggesting peripheral Treg induction. The data could not resolve whether Treg conversion took place in a given organ or whether converted Tregs recirculated between nodes and tumor.

In the case of this clonotype: Its antigen remains undetermined. The sample holds no much larger clone one base away, and base qualities are not on file.

Memory regulatory T cells were sorted as CD4+ CD45RA- CD25high cells. Each tumor-draining lymph node was classified as non-invaded if metastatic tumor cells were absent and as invaded if metastatic tumor cells were present. Before staining and sorting, T cells were pre-enriched using a Miltenyi Pan T Cell isolation kit. Immunohistochemistry for estrogen receptor, progesterone receptor, HER2 and Ki-67 was used to characterize primary tumors. Within a few hours after surgery, the fresh surgical tissue was processed by cutting it into small fragments. The tissue fragments were enzymatically digested with Liberase TL plus DNase for 15 to 20 minutes and then passed through a 40-micrometer strainer. After DAPI live/dead staining, cells were sorted on a BD FACS Aria II at about 96-99% purity. Sorted cells were lysed in TCL buffer and RNA was purified with a Norgen Single Cell RNA purification kit including DNase treatment.

The protocol used for the library was bulk RNA-seq. TCRdb lists the instrument as Illumina HiSeq 2500. From the authors' description of their analysis: For the separate targeted TCR-seq dataset, CDR3 sequences were extracted and quantified from raw reads using MiXCR version 2.1.5 with default parameters. In the separate targeted TCR-seq dataset, TCR-beta clones were defined by the combination of V gene, J gene and CDR3 sequence. In the separate targeted TCR-seq dataset, clones with fewer than three counts were removed, then only the 90% most strongly expressed clones per sample were retained. In the separate targeted TCR-seq dataset, Treg-Tconv overlap was computed as shared clones divided by total Treg clones per tissue, times 100. TCRdb passed the public sequencing reads through fastp at Q25 and MiXCR, retaining productive beta sequences. Every entry covers one CDR3 protein and lists the most common genes and DNA from its rows. The V and J calls were determined by TCRdb, not by the authors. For this sample the table gives about 2,600 distinct CDR3 sequences, of which under 80% were detected only once. Approximately 8.4% of the sample lies in the top ten.

CDR3 length: 14 amino acids, cysteine to phenylalanine. Only the CDR3 DNA is retained, 42 bases long and in frame from the first base. Trimming costs V 3 bases and J 6 bases, and their ends lie 16 bases apart. Looking up the germline V gene yields CDR1 SGHRS and CDR2 YFSETQ. Sequencing was performed on sorted memory Tregs from a lymph node. Explained via the paper, the cell subset or site label denotes: CD45RA-negative sorted CD4+ T cells (memory Tconv or effector/memory Treg). The clonotype was recovered from a female donor with luminal breast cancer. The V gene is TRBV5-1 and the J gene is TRBJ2-7; the D gene identity is not certain. The DNA sequence is as follows: TGCGCCAGCAGCTCCGGGTCTTTGGAAACCGAGCAGTACTTC. Its coded protein is CASSSGSLETEQYF.